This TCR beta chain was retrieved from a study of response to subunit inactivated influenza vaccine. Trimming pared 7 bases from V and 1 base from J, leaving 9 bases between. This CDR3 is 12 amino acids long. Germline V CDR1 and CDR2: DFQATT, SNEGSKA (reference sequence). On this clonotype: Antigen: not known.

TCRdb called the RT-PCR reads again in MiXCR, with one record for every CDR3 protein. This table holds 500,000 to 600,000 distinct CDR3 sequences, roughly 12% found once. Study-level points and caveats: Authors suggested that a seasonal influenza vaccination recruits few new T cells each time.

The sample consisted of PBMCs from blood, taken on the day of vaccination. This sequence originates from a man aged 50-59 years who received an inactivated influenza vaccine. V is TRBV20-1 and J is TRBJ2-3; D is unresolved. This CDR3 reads CSGQLGTDTQYF. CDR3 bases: TGCAGTGGTCAGCTCGGCACAGATACGCAGTATTTT.